These 30 T cell receptor beta chains share one sample of origin, sequenced in a study of human T cells and chemical hapten exposure. TCRdb reprocessed the RACE reads via MiXCR and lists one record per CDR3 protein. The profile covers over 130,000 distinct CDR3 sequences, with approximately 12% appearing a single time and 1.3% to 1.5% taken by the ten largest. As for time point: patch test 2, 6 weeks after DPC sensitization. This sample's treatment: therapeutic diphenylcyclopropenone sensitization with weekly scalp DPC. Specimen: whole blood, collected in connection with sensitization to the hapten diphenylcyclopropenone (DPC). Source of these receptors: a woman aged 45-65 years with alopecia areata. Some clones in this sample may be carry-over from other donors' samples.

The sample holds a few counts of this clonotype. The J gene is TRBJ2-1, the V gene TRBV7-2; 8 bases fit TRBD1. The germline gives CDR1 SGHTA, CDR2 FQGNSA. This CDR3 has 15 amino acids. Trimming removed 5 bases from V and 9 bases from J; junction bases left unmatched: 12. CDR3 sequence reads: CASSLGQGAQSEQFF. The CDR3 nucleotides are TGTGCCAGCAGCCTCGGACAGGGCGCACAAAGTGAGCAGTTCTTC.

This sequence joins TRBV6-2 or TRBV6-3 and TRBJ2-1; 9 nucleotides align to TRBD2. Germline assignment: CDR1 MNHEY and CDR2 SVGEGT. The length of the CDR3 is 13 residues. The ends lost 6 bases at V and 4 bases at J; junction bases unmatched: 1. The CDR3 region has the DNA TGTGCCAGCAGGACTAGCGGTTACAATGAGCAGTTCTTC. It encodes CASRTSGYNEQFF.

This clonotype appeared a few times. This chain connects TRBV29-1 to TRBJ2-7; D possibly corresponds to TRBD1 (5 bases). Looked up from germline, CDR1 is SQVTM and CDR2 is ANQGSEA. This CDR3 is 12 amino acids long. V was trimmed by 6 bases and J by 0 bases, leaving 9 bases between them. The CDR3 loop is CSVQVISYEQYF. CDR3 DNA sequence: TGCAGCGTACAGGTTATCTCCTACGAGCAGTACTTC.

This clonotype has a count of ten or more. The rearrangement links TRBV7-2 to TRBJ2-7; TRBD2 aligns across 13 bases. This CDR3 has 15 amino acids. The V gene end was trimmed by 5 bases and the J gene end by 7 bases; junction bases not matched to a gene: 8. CDR1 is SGHTA and CDR2 is FQGNSA in the germline V gene. For the CDR3, the DNA is TGTGCCAGCAGCCCCACTAGCGGGAGGGTGATGGAGCAGTACTTC. It encodes CASSPTSGRVMEQYF.

The chain has TRBV6-5 and TRBJ2-1; D possibly corresponds to TRBD2 (7 bases). The V gene lost 3 bases and the J gene lost 2 bases, with 14 bases spanning the gap. CDR3 length: 16 amino acids. Germline V gives CDR1 MNHEY, CDR2 SVGAGI. CDR3 residues: CASSYRGRAPYNEQFF. Written as DNA, the CDR3 is TGTGCCAGCAGTTATAGGGGGAGGGCCCCCTACAATGAGCAGTTCTTC.

This clonotype was counted between two and nine times. The junction and the germline gene differ at one end; a read error may be behind it. This chain links TRBV6-6 with TRBJ2-7; 8 bases map to TRBD1. Germline V gene sequence: CDR1 MNHNY, CDR2 SVGAGI (reference sequence). This CDR3 has 15 amino acids. CDR3 DNA sequence: TGTGCCAGCAGAACGTCCGGGACAGGTGGCTACGAGCAGTCCTTC. It is translated as CASRTSGTGGYEQSF.

As DNA, the CDR3 is TGCGCCAGCAGCTTGCGGGGAACCCGACCTTCGGACGAGCAGTACTTC. Translating it yields CASSLRGTRPSDEQYF. The V gene is TRBV5-1, the J gene TRBJ2-7, with D possibly TRBD2 on 5 matching bases. Germline lookup yields CDR1 SGHRS and CDR2 YFSETQ. The length of the CDR3 is 16 residues. V lost 1 base, J lost 5 bases, and 19 bases lay in between.

This clonotype was detected once. An end of the junction does not agree with germline; a read error may underlie this. This chain links TRBV3-1 with TRBJ2-5; tentative D call: TRBD1 (6 bases). Germline values: CDR1 LGHDT, CDR2 YNNKEL (reference sequence). The CDR3 has 13 residues. The CDR3 spells CASSTRGQETLYF. CDR3 nucleotide sequence: TGTGCCAGCAGCACCAGGGGCCAAGAGACCCTGTACTTC.

This clonotype was observed at least ten times. This chain connects TRBV5-1 to TRBJ1-1; tentatively, D is TRBD1 (5 bases). CDR1 is SGHRS, CDR2 YFSETQ, per germline. The CDR3 is 13 amino acids. Trimming removed 4 bases from V and 1 base from J, with 8 bases in between. In DNA, the CDR3 is TGCGCCAGCAGCAAGGGGCAGAACACTGAAGCTTTCTTT. Translation gives CASSKGQNTEAFF. Drawing the rest from reference TRBV5-1 and TRBJ1-1, the complete variable domain is KAGVTQTPRYLIKTRGQQVTLSCSPISGHRSVSWYQQTPGQGLQFLFEYFSETQRNKGNFPGRFSGRQFSNSRSEMNVSTLELGDSALYLCASSKGQNTEAFFGQGTRLTVV.

This clonotype has a count of ten or more. This chain links TRBV20-1 with TRBJ1-4; a weak D match, TRBD1 (6 bases). Per the germline V gene, CDR1 is DFQATT and CDR2 is SNEGSKA (reference sequence). The CDR3 is 16 amino acids. The V and J ends lost 1 base and 14 bases respectively, with 26 bases between them. CDR3: CSARAHRDRKAWWLFF. CDR3 DNA sequence: TGCAGTGCTAGAGCCCACAGGGATCGAAAAGCCTGGTGGCTGTTTTTT.

This chain connects TRBV20-1 to TRBJ2-3; TRBD2 aligns across 10 bases. With V trimmed by 3 bases and J by 6 bases, 6 bases remained unmatched. The germline V gene encodes CDR1 DFQATT and CDR2 SNEGSKA (reference sequence). The CDR3 is made up of 14 amino acids. The CDR3 nucleotides are TGCAGTGCTAGTCCTAGCGGGAGACATGATACGCAGTATTTT. It specifies CSASPSGRHDTQYF.

This chain joins TRBV20-1 and TRBJ2-2; D call uncertain. This CDR3 comprises 11 residues. V was clipped by 5 bases and J by 3 bases, with 4 bases between them. From germline, CDR1 is DFQATT and CDR2 SNEGSKA (reference sequence). The CDR3 reads CSAPDTGELFF. In nucleotides, the CDR3 is TGCAGTGCTCCGGACACCGGGGAGCTGTTTTTT.

This clonotype was counted a few times. The chain carries TRBV10-2 and TRBJ2-5; 9 bases match TRBD2. The CDR3 spans 16 residues. The trim removed 2 bases at V and 4 bases at J, leaving 8 bases unmatched. Germline CDR1 WSHSY, CDR2 SAAADI. The CDR3 protein is CASSEPWREGGETQYF. For the CDR3, the DNA is TGCGCCAGCAGTGAGCCCTGGCGGGAGGGCGGAGAGACCCAGTACTTC.

This clonotype was counted only a few times. The J gene is TRBJ2-1, the V gene TRBV7-9; 10 bases fit TRBD1. From germline, CDR1 is SEHNR and CDR2 FQNEAQ (reference sequence). With V trimmed by 11 bases and J by 7 bases, 8 bases remained unmatched. This CDR3 has 13 amino acids. CDR3 sequence reads: CALTTGGWNEQFF. The CDR3 DNA sequence: TGTGCCCTCACGACAGGGGGCTGGAATGAGCAGTTCTTC. Together with reference TRBV7-9 and TRBJ2-1, the CDR3 gives the full variable domain: DTGVSQNPRHKITKRGQNVTFRCDPISEHNRLYWYRQTLGQGPEFLTYFQNEAQLEKSRLLSDRFSAERPKGSFSTLEIQRTEQGDSAMYLCALTTGGWNEQFFGPGTRLTVL.

This clonotype was found a few times. The CDR3 sequence is CASSLGTTGANVLTF. CDR3 bases: TGTGCCAGCAGTTTAGGGACAACTGGGGCCAACGTCCTGACTTTC. This chain connects TRBV12-3 or TRBV12-4 to TRBJ2-6; tentative D call: TRBD1 (5 bases). Trimming left V 1 base short and J 2 bases short, with 6 bases between. This CDR3 region has 15 residues.

This clonotype was detected ten times or more. V gene TRBV14 combines with J gene TRBJ2-7; unclear D gene. Germline values: CDR1 SGHDN, CDR2 FVKESK. The CDR3 totals 11 residues. V lost 3 bases and J 6 bases, leaving 6 bases between the germline ends. The CDR3 DNA sequence: TGTGCCAGCAGCCACGGCCTCGAGCAGTACTTC. This encodes CASSHGLEQYF.

This clonotype has a count of ten or more. The gene calls are TRBV30 and TRBJ1-4; tentative D call: TRBD1 (5 bases). The CDR3 is 14 amino acids. Germline V gene lookup returns CDR1 GTSNPN and CDR2 SVGIG (reference sequence). Trimming removed 2 bases from V and 10 bases from J, with 17 bases in between. CDR3 sequence reads: CAWSSTAQAGKLFF. The CDR3 DNA is TGTGCCTGGAGTTCGACAGCCCAAGCGGGAAAACTGTTTTTT. The full variable domain, rest sourced from reference TRBV30 and TRBJ1-4, is SQTIHQWPATLVQPVGSPLSLECTVEGTSNPNLYWYRQAAGRGLQLLFYSVGIGQISSEVPQNLSASRPQDRQFILSSKKLLLSDSGFYLCAWSSTAQAGKLFFGSGTQLSVL.

This clonotype came up many times. This rearrangement joins TRBV6-2 or TRBV6-3 to TRBJ1-2; TRBD1 aligns across 10 bases. V shed 2 bases and J 6 bases; nucleotides not matched to a gene: 3. The germline gives CDR1 MNHEY, CDR2 SVGEGT. The CDR3 is 14 amino acids. The CDR3 protein is CASSYDRGQNGYTF. The CDR3 DNA reads as TGTGCCAGCAGTTACGACAGGGGGCAGAATGGCTACACCTTC.

The V call is TRBV2, the J call TRBJ2-5, with 7 bases aligning to TRBD1. Trimming took 4 bases from V and 3 from J; bases not matched to a gene: 5. The CDR3 consists of 14 residues. Germline CDR1 is SNHLY and CDR2 is FYNNEI. Written as DNA, the CDR3 is TGTGCCAGCAGTGGAGGGGGCAGTAAAGAGACCCAGTACTTC. Protein sequence: CASSGGGSKETQYF.

The V call is TRBV6-5, the J call TRBJ2-3; maybe TRBD2 (5 bases). Between the trimmed V and J ends, which lost 2 bases and 1 base, there was a span of 7 bases. The CDR3 is 14 residues long. The germline CDR1 and CDR2 sequences are MNHEY and SVGAGI. The CDR3 coding sequence is TGTGCCAGCAGTTACGAGGGCCGCACAGATACGCAGTATTTT. Its protein product is CASSYEGRTDTQYF.

This clonotype was recorded a few times. The chain has TRBV14 and TRBJ2-3, with D perhaps matching TRBD1 (6 bases). Germline V gene data show CDR1 as SGHDN and CDR2 as FVKESK. V was trimmed by 2 bases and J by 4 bases, leaving 19 bases between them. The CDR3 length is 17 residues. CDR3 in amino acids: CASSQRFRTALPDTQYF. As DNA, the CDR3 is TGTGCCAGCAGCCAACGGTTTCGGACAGCCCTACCAGATACGCAGTATTTT. Full variable domain (rest looked up from reference TRBV14 and TRBJ2-3): EAGVTQFPSHSVIEKGQTVTLRCDPISGHDNLYWYRRVMGKEIKFLLHFVKESKQDESGMPNNRFLAERTGGTYSTLKVQPAELEDSGVYFCASSQRFRTALPDTQYFGPGTRLTVL.

This clonotype was seen once. The chain employs TRBV7-2 and TRBJ2-3; D ambiguous. The V gene lost 4 bases and the J gene lost 4 bases, with 9 bases spanning the gap. The CDR3 loop spans 13 amino acids. The germline V gene has CDR1 SGHTA and CDR2 FQGNSA. As DNA, the CDR3 is TGTGCCAGCAGCTGGACCGTCCCAGATACGCAGTATTTT. It specifies CASSWTVPDTQYF.

With respect to this clonotype: The junction does not match germline at one end; this may be a read error. The chain recombines TRBV14 with TRBJ2-7, with 8 bases that match TRBD1. The CDR3 contains 14 residues. CDR1 and CDR2 from the germline V gene are SGHDN and FVKESK. The CDR3 region is CASSQTLTGGPPRF. CDR3 DNA: TGTGCCAGCAGCCAGACACTTACAGGGGGGCCACCGCGGTTC.

The CDR3 loop reads CASSLRLLDSPLHF. CDR3 DNA sequence: TGCGCCAGCAGCTTGAGACTCTTGGATTCACCCCTCCACTTT. The chain recombines TRBV5-1 with TRBJ1-6, with D unresolved. CDR1 and CDR2 (germline): SGHRS, YFSETQ. CDR3 length: 14 amino acids. Trimming took 1 base from V and 8 from J, leaving 10 bases between them.

The chain is built from TRBV29-1 and TRBJ2-1, with 9 bases that match TRBD1. V shed 6 bases and J 0 bases; nucleotides not matched to a gene: 6. The CDR3 sequence is 15 residues long. The V gene's germline CDR1 is SQVTM and CDR2 ANQGSEA. This CDR3 reads CSVRGQGISYNEQFF. The CDR3 DNA reads as TGCAGCGTCCGGGGACAGGGAATCTCCTACAATGAGCAGTTCTTC.

This clonotype came up many times. V and J are TRBV5-1 and TRBJ2-6; D remains ambiguous. The CDR3 extends over 15 amino acids. V was trimmed by 2 bases and J by 2 bases, leaving 8 bases between them. In germline, CDR1 is SGHRS, CDR2 YFSETQ. Written as DNA, the CDR3 is TGCGCCAGCAGCTTATGGGCGACTGGGGCCAACGTCCTGACTTTC. As protein: CASSLWATGANVLTF.

With regard to this clonotype: One junction end does not reproduce the germline sequence, and a read error may be involved. The rearrangement links TRBV28 to TRBJ1-5, with 8 positions matching TRBD1. The CDR3 length is 15 residues. The germline CDR1 and CDR2 sequences are MDHEN and SYDVKM. The CDR3 region is CATSWGGQGNQLQHF. Written as DNA, the CDR3 is TGTGCCACCAGTTGGGGTGGACAGGGCAATCAGCTCCAGCATTTT.

Only a few counts were recorded for this clonotype. The rearrangement joins TRBV19 to TRBJ2-3; D unclear. The CDR3 is 14 residues long. Trimming pared 3 bases from V and 6 bases from J, leaving 13 bases between. Germline CDR1 and CDR2: LNHDA and SQIVND (reference sequence). DNA for the CDR3: TGTGCCAGTAGTATGCTCAGCGTGAGGGATACGCAGTATTTT. Translating gives CASSMLSVRDTQYF.

This clonotype showed up many times. This chain uses TRBV28 with TRBJ2-4; 8 bases are shared with TRBD1. After removal of 4 bases from V and 3 bases from J, the junction contained 11 bases not matched to a gene. Germline V gene data show CDR1 as MDHEN and CDR2 as SYDVKM. The CDR3 runs 17 residues. CDR3 amino acids: CASSSPGQGRVKNIQYF. The CDR3 nucleotides are TGTGCCAGCAGTTCCCCCGGACAGGGAAGGGTCAAAAACATTCAGTACTTC. Filled out from reference TRBV28 and TRBJ2-4, the complete variable domain reads DVKVTQSSRYLVKRTGEKVFLECVQDMDHENMFWYRQDPGLGLRLIYFSYDVKMKEKGDIPEGYSVSREKKERFSLILESASTNQTSMYLCASSSPGQGRVKNIQYFGAGTRLSVL.

This clonotype turned up a few times. V usage is TRBV4-3 and J usage is TRBJ1-5; D gene ambiguous. Germline CDR1 is LGHNA and CDR2 is YSLEER. The CDR3 spans 13 residues. Trimming pared 0 bases from V and 7 bases from J, leaving 7 bases between. The CDR3 nucleotides read TGCGCCAGCAGCCAAGATCGGGAGCAGCCCCAGCATTTT. Protein: CASSQDREQPQHF.